A single sample is the source of the 32 T cell receptor beta chains below, sequenced in a study of graft-versus-host responses after intestinal transplantation. Data came from immunoSEQ multiplex PCR; TCRdb stores just in-frame clones and leaves some out. The data contain approximately 74,000 clones, 92% of them seen just once; the ten biggest clones take up about 0.67%. Specimen: PBMCs, collected 98 days after intestinal transplantation. The receptor source for this set is a human patient who received an intestinal transplant, so some T cells may come from the graft donor.

J is TRBJ2-1 and V is TRBV4-1, with D uncertain. Germline values: CDR1 MGHRA, CDR2 YSYEKL. The CDR3 consists of 14 residues. The V end lost 3 bases, the J end lost 10 bases, and 16 bases lay between the germline ends. DNA of the CDR3: TGCGCCAGCAGCCAGGGTCTTTACCCTAGAGAGCAGTTCTTC. Translation gives CASSQGLYPREQFF.

This chain joins TRBV27 and TRBJ2-7; 9 nucleotides line up with TRBD1. V lost 4 bases to trimming and J lost 5 bases; unmatched junction nucleotides: 9. The CDR3 covers 15 residues. In germline, CDR1 is MNHEY, CDR2 SMNVEV (reference sequence). The CDR3 here is CASSSGQGIAHEQYF. For the CDR3, the DNA is TGTGCCAGCAGTTCCGGACAGGGGATAGCTCACGAGCAGTACTTC.

This chain connects TRBV7-9 to TRBJ2-5, with TRBD2 matching 16 bases. The CDR3 covers 18 residues. From germline, CDR1 is SEHNR and CDR2 FQNEAQ (reference sequence). With V trimmed by 4 bases and J by 5 bases, 10 bases remained unmatched. CDR3 region: CASSSSGLAGGSWETQYF. CDR3 coding DNA: TGTGCCAGCAGCTCGTCGGGACTAGCGGGGGGGTCCTGGGAGACCCAGTACTTC.

The chain is built from TRBV6-5 and TRBJ2-1; the match to TRBD2 covers 12 bases. The CDR3 has 14 residues. Germline CDR1 MNHEY, CDR2 SVGAGI. Trimming cost V 10 bases and J 4 bases; bases outside gene matches: 5. The CDR3 loop is CATPGLAGYNEQFF. CDR3 nucleotide sequence: TGTGCCACCCCGGGACTAGCGGGTTACAATGAGCAGTTCTTC.

J is TRBJ2-7 and V is TRBV7-2; TRBD1 aligns across 8 bases. The J segment lost 3 bases and the V segment lost 5 bases, leaving 6 bases of the junction unmatched. The CDR3 is 14 residues long. Germline V gives CDR1 SGHTA, CDR2 FQGNSA. CDR3 nucleotide sequence: TGTGCCAGCAGCGTTGGGACAGGCCGCTACGAGCAGTACTTC. Amino acids: CASSVGTGRYEQYF.

The gene calls are TRBV5-8 and TRBJ1-1; D may be TRBD1 (6 bases). V lost 5 bases and J 0 bases, leaving 8 bases between the germline ends. The CDR3 extends over 13 amino acids. Germline V gene data show CDR1 as SGHTS and CDR2 as YDEGEE. Here the CDR3 DNA reads TGTGCCAGCAGACAGGGCTTGAACACTGAAGCTTTCTTT. It is translated as CASRQGLNTEAFF.

This chain joins TRBV5-1 and TRBJ2-1; 7 bases are a match to TRBD2. The CDR3 spans 13 residues. V dropped 4 bases and J dropped 12; count of bases not matched to a gene: 10. Germline V gene lookup returns CDR1 SGHRS and CDR2 YFSETQ. In DNA form, the CDR3 reads TGCGCCAGCAGCCCTGTAGTAGCGGGCGGGCAGTTCTTC. Amino acids: CASSPVVAGGQFF.

V is TRBV7-6 and J is TRBJ2-7, with 7 bases matching TRBD1. CDR1 and CDR2 from the germline V gene are SGHVS and FNYEAQ. The CDR3 covers 13 residues. V was clipped by 4 bases and J by 5 bases; unmatched bases: 5. The CDR3 nucleotides read TGTGCCAGCAGCTCAGAAACAGGGGACGAGCAGTACTTC. This translates into CASSSETGDEQYF.

J is TRBJ2-7 and V is TRBV7-9; D unresolved. Germline V lookup: CDR1 SEHNR, CDR2 FQNEAQ (reference sequence). V was clipped by 7 bases and J by 0 bases, with 16 bases between them. The length of the CDR3 is 15 residues. This chain's CDR3 is CASNNWMGFSYEQYF. In DNA, the CDR3 is TGTGCCAGCAACAACTGGATGGGGTTCTCCTACGAGCAGTACTTC. Using reference TRBV7-9 and TRBJ2-7 for the parts outside the CDR3, the full variable domain is DTGVSQNPRHKITKRGQNVTFRCDPISEHNRLYWYRQTLGQGPEFLTYFQNEAQLEKSRLLSDRFSAERPKGSFSTLEIQRTEQGDSAMYLCASNNWMGFSYEQYFGPGTRLTVT.

The chain is built from TRBV7-2 and TRBJ2-7, with 7 bases identical to TRBD1. Germline values: CDR1 SGHTA, CDR2 FQGNSA. This CDR3 is 15 amino acids long. The V and J ends lost 6 bases and 0 bases, in that order; junction bases with no gene match: 8. As DNA, the CDR3 is TGTGCCAGCAGTTTATACAGGGGCGCCTCCTACGAGCAGTACTTC. Its translation is CASSLYRGASYEQYF.

This chain links TRBV4-1 with TRBJ2-5; possible D gene TRBD2, 6 bases. V lost 10 bases to trimming and J lost 5 bases, with 17 bases between them. This CDR3 has 13 residues. The germline CDR1 and CDR2 sequences are MGHRA and YSYEKL. CDR3 amino acids: CATGLALRETQYF. The CDR3 DNA follows: TGCGCCACAGGGCTAGCGCTCCGGGAGACCCAGTACTTC.

The J gene is TRBJ1-4, the V gene TRBV5-1; 7 bases match TRBD1. Unmatched junction bases numbered 2, after V lost 0 bases and J lost 3 bases. The CDR3 length is 15 residues. CDR1 is SGHRS, CDR2 YFSETQ, per germline. CDR3 sequence: CASSLEDRPNEKLFF. CDR3 DNA sequence: TGCGCCAGCAGCTTGGAGGACAGGCCTAATGAAAAACTGTTTTTT. Full variable domain (outside the CDR3, taken from reference TRBV5-1 and TRBJ1-4): KAGVTQTPRYLIKTRGQQVTLSCSPISGHRSVSWYQQTPGQGLQFLFEYFSETQRNKGNFPGRFSGRQFSNSRSEMNVSTLELGDSALYLCASSLEDRPNEKLFFGSGTQLSVL.

In this sample, this clone turned up once. The chain has TRBV11-2 and TRBJ1-2, with D hard to call. Germline loops: CDR1 SGHAT, CDR2 FQNNGV. With 1 base removed from V and 6 bases from J, the gap between germline ends came to 6 bases. The CDR3 is made up of 12 amino acids. The CDR3 DNA is TGTGCCAGCAGCTTAGGACTAGATGGCTACACCTTC. Amino acids: CASSLGLDGYTF.

This chain uses TRBV7-9 with TRBJ1-1; D gene uncertain. The CDR3 is 12 residues long. CDR1 is SEHNR, CDR2 FQNEAQ, per germline (reference sequence). V was cut by 5 bases and J by 3 bases, with 7 bases left in between. The CDR3 DNA reads TGTGCCAGCAGCACCCAAGACACTGAAGCTTTCTTT. Translation: CASSTQDTEAFF.

This clone appeared once. The chain combines TRBV9 with TRBJ2-1; 8 positions agree with TRBD1. The CDR3 runs 12 residues. Germline-derived CDR1 and CDR2 are SGDLS and YYNGEE. V shed 4 bases and J 9 bases; nucleotides not matched to a gene: 3. The CDR3 sequence: CASSQGAGEQFF. Here the CDR3 DNA reads TGTGCCAGCAGCCAGGGGGCGGGTGAGCAGTTCTTC.

The chain uses TRBV4-1 and TRBJ1-1, with 9 nucleotides matching TRBD1. Germline CDR1 MGHRA, CDR2 YSYEKL. Trimming cost V 1 base and J 3 bases; bases outside gene matches: 0. The CDR3 sequence is 14 residues long. This CDR3 reads CASSQGDRDTEAFF. The CDR3, as DNA: TGCGCCAGCAGCCAAGGGGACAGGGACACTGAAGCTTTCTTT.

The CDR3 loop is CASSLGPTGLYEQYF. In DNA, the CDR3 is TGCGCCAGCAGCTTGGGCCCTACAGGGCTCTACGAGCAGTACTTC. The V and J genes are TRBV5-1 and TRBJ2-7, with D perhaps TRBD1 (6 bases). V was cut by 0 bases and J by 3 bases, with 13 bases left in between. Germline-derived CDR1 and CDR2 are SGHRS and YFSETQ. The CDR3 totals 15 residues.

The gene calls are TRBV6-5 and TRBJ2-3, with D unresolved. V was pared by 6 bases and J by 0 bases, with 13 bases between. Per germline, CDR1 MNHEY and CDR2 SVGAGI. The CDR3 totals 15 residues. The DNA for the CDR3 is TGTGCCAGCAGCCCATGGGGTTCTAGCACAGATACGCAGTATTTT. Amino acids: CASSPWGSSTDTQYF.

The rearrangement uses TRBV28 and TRBJ2-5; TRBD2 aligns across 10 bases. The V gene's germline CDR1 is MDHEN and CDR2 SYDVKM. The CDR3 is made up of 16 amino acids. Trimming cost V 5 bases and J 2 bases; bases outside gene matches: 8. CDR3 region: CASSLGLAESQETQYF. CDR3 DNA sequence: TGTGCCAGCAGTCTTGGACTAGCGGAGTCGCAAGAGACCCAGTACTTC.

The J gene is TRBJ2-7, the V gene TRBV5-1; TRBD1 matches 8 bases. Germline CDR1 is SGHRS and CDR2 is YFSETQ. CDR3 length equals 15 residues. J lost 4 bases, V lost 2 bases, and 8 bases had no gene match. The DNA of the CDR3 is TGCGCCAGCAGCTTTCTCCCGGGACAGGAGTACGAGCAGTACTTC. Translation gives CASSFLPGQEYEQYF. The whole variable domain, remainder taken from reference TRBV5-1 and TRBJ2-7, is KAGVTQTPRYLIKTRGQQVTLSCSPISGHRSVSWYQQTPGQGLQFLFEYFSETQRNKGNFPGRFSGRQFSNSRSEMNVSTLELGDSALYLCASSFLPGQEYEQYFGPGTRLTVT.

Comments on this clone: Other DNA sequences in this specimen translate into the identical CDR3. The chain carries TRBV5-5 and TRBJ1-4; no reliable D call. The CDR3 sequence is 14 residues long. The ends were cut back, 3 bases at V and 8 bases at J, with 14 bases in the middle. Germline V CDR1 and CDR2: SGHKS, YYEKEE (reference sequence). The CDR3 region has the DNA TGTGCCAGCAGCTACAGCGGAGGAGGAGAAAAACTGTTTTTT. Translated: CASSYSGGGEKLFF. Full variable domain (missing parts from reference TRBV5-5 and TRBJ1-4): DAGVTQSPTHLIKTRGQQVTLRCSPISGHKSVSWYQQVLGQGPQFIFQYYEKEERGRGNFPDRFSARQFPNYSSELNVNALLLGDSALYLCASSYSGGGEKLFFGSGTQLSVL.

The V gene is TRBV19, the J gene TRBJ1-1; D is unclear. Trimming removed 3 bases from V and 4 bases from J, with 12 bases in between. CDR3 size: 14 residues. Germline CDR1 LNHDA, CDR2 SQIVND (reference sequence). CDR3: CASSIVSGRTEAFF. The CDR3 DNA follows: TGTGCCAGTAGTATTGTTTCCGGTCGCACTGAAGCTTTCTTT.

This clone was counted between two and nine times. The chain uses TRBV10-3 and TRBJ2-7, with TRBD2 matching 11 bases. The germline CDR1 and CDR2 sequences are ENHRY and SYGVKD. CDR3 length: 15 residues. The V and J ends lost 6 bases and 2 bases, in that order; junction bases with no gene match: 6. DNA of the CDR3: TGTGCCATCAGGGGTGGGACTAGCGGAACCTACGAGCAGTACTTC. As protein: CAIRGGTSGTYEQYF.

The chain carries TRBV19 and TRBJ1-5, with D possibly being TRBD1 (5 bases). The CDR3 is made up of 17 amino acids. V was pared by 4 bases and J by 3 bases, with 19 bases between. Germline lookup yields CDR1 LNHDA and CDR2 SQIVND (reference sequence). The CDR3 spells CASSNWGAGIDNQPQHF. The CDR3 DNA follows: TGTGCCAGTAGTAATTGGGGCGCAGGGATAGACAATCAGCCCCAGCATTTT.

The chain couples TRBV2 to TRBJ1-1, with 8 bases matching TRBD1. CDR1 is SNHLY, CDR2 FYNNEI, per germline. CDR3 length equals 14 residues. V dropped 6 bases and J dropped 0; count of bases not matched to a gene: 3. CDR3 sequence reads: CASRDRDMNTEAFF. As DNA, the CDR3 is TGTGCCAGCAGGGACAGGGACATGAACACTGAAGCTTTCTTT.

This clone was observed a handful of times. The rearrangement joins TRBV6-6 to TRBJ2-1; no clear D. Trimming took 8 bases from V and 4 from J, leaving 9 bases between them. In germline, CDR1 is MNHNY, CDR2 SVGAGI (reference sequence). The CDR3 runs 12 residues. The CDR3 bases are TGTGCCAGCCTCGGCAGGTACAATGAGCAGTTCTTC. Amino acid sequence: CASLGRYNEQFF.

The chain carries TRBV27 and TRBJ1-1; D not certain. Germline V gene lookup returns CDR1 MNHEY and CDR2 SMNVEV (reference sequence). This CDR3 has 13 residues. V dropped 5 bases and J dropped 4 bases, with 11 bases sitting between them. CDR3 residues: CASSGRQSTEAFF. Written as DNA, the CDR3 is TGTGCCAGCAGTGGGAGACAATCCACTGAAGCTTTCTTT.

V is TRBV28 and J is TRBJ2-4, with D perhaps matching TRBD1 (5 bases). This CDR3 is 17 amino acids long. The V and J ends lost 4 bases and 0 bases respectively, with 16 bases between them. The germline V gene has CDR1 MDHEN and CDR2 SYDVKM. The CDR3 bases are TGTGCCAGCAGTTCCCTACGACAGACACTAGCCAAAAACATTCAGTACTTC. Translating it yields CASSSLRQTLAKNIQYF.

The genes are TRBV6-5 and TRBJ2-5, with 8 bases that match TRBD2. Trimming removed 10 bases from V and 5 bases from J; junction bases left unmatched: 9. There are 13 residues in the CDR3. From germline, CDR1 is MNHEY and CDR2 SVGAGI. CDR3 residues: CATVPGGWETQYF. The CDR3 DNA is TGTGCCACCGTACCGGGAGGGTGGGAGACCCAGTACTTC.

The V gene is TRBV27, the J gene TRBJ2-7; 8 positions agree with TRBD1. The V and J ends lost 8 bases and 6 bases, in that order; junction bases with no gene match: 9. The CDR3 is 13 amino acids. CDR1 is MNHEY and CDR2 is SMNVEV in the germline V gene (reference sequence). The DNA for the CDR3 is TGTGCCAGCTCGACAGGGGCTGGCCCCGAGCAGTACTTC. Translating gives CASSTGAGPEQYF.

The rearrangement joins TRBV7-9 to TRBJ1-1; D may be TRBD1 (6 bases). CDR3 length: 15 amino acids. Trimming pared 0 bases from V and 1 base from J, leaving 9 bases between. CDR1 SEHNR and CDR2 FQNEAQ come from the germline V gene (reference sequence). CDR3 protein: CASSLAWDTNTEAFF. As DNA, the CDR3 is TGTGCCAGCAGCTTAGCGTGGGACACGAACACTGAAGCTTTCTTT.

This sequence joins TRBV28 and TRBJ1-5; TRBD1 matches at 7 bases. Germline-derived CDR1 and CDR2 are MDHEN and SYDVKM. Unmatched junction bases numbered 2, after V lost 6 bases and J lost 0 bases. The CDR3 is 14 amino acids. CDR3 residues: CASRGTASNQPQHF. The CDR3 DNA reads TGTGCCAGCAGGGGGACAGCTAGCAATCAGCCCCAGCATTTT.